The T cell receptor beta chain described here comes from a study of cytotoxic CD8 clonotypes in ibrutinib-treated CLL. The table lists this clone with a few counts. The CDR3 contains 18 residues. Germline V gives CDR1 LGHNA, CDR2 YSLEER. Trimming cost V 0 bases and J 4 bases; bases outside gene matches: 7. Measured with immunoSEQ multiplex PCR; TCRdb has only the in-frame clones, and not every one. The profile covers approximately 340,000 clones, with over 55% appearing a single time and about 6.7% taken by the ten largest. This TCR derives from a human donor with chronic lymphocytic leukemia. Specimen: PBMCs, collected after 36 months of ibrutinib treatment. The chain uses TRBV4-3 and TRBJ2-2, with TRBD2 identical over 11 bases. The CDR3 coding sequence is TGCGCCAGCAGCCAAGATTGGCTAGCGGGAGGAACCACCGGGGAGCTGTTTTTT. Translating gives CASSQDWLAGGTTGELFF.